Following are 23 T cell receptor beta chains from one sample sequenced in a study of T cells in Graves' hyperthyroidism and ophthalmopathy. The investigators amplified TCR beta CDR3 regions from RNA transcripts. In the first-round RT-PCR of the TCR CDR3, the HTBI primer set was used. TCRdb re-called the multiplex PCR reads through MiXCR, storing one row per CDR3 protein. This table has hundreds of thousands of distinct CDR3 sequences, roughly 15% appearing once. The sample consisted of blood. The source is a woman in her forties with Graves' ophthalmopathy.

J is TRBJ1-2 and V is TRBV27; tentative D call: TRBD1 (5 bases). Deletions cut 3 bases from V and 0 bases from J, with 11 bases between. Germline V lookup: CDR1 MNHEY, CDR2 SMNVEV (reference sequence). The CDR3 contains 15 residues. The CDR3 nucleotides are TGTGCCAGCAGTTTTTTACGGGGGACTAACTATGGCTACACCTTC. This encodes CASSFLRGTNYGYTF.

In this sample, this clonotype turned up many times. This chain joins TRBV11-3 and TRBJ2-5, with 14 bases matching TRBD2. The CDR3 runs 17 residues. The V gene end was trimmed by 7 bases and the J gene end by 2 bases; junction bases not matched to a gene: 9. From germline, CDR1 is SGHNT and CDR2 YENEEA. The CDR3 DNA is TGTGCCAGCACCGGGGGACTAGCGGGAGTCATGCAAGAGACCCAGTACTTC. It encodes CASTGGLAGVMQETQYF.

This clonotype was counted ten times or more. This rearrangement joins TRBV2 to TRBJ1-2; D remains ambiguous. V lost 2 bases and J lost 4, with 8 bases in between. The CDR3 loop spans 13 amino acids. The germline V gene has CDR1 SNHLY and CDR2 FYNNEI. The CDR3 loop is CASSELIGYGYTF. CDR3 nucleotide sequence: TGTGCCAGCAGTGAACTTATCGGCTATGGCTACACCTTC.

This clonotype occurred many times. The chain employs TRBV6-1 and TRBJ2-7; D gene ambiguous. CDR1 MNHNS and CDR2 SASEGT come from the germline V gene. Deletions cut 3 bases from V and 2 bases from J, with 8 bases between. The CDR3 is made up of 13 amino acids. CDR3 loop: CASSDGPPYEQYF. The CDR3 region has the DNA TGTGCCAGCAGTGATGGCCCTCCCTACGAGCAGTACTTC.

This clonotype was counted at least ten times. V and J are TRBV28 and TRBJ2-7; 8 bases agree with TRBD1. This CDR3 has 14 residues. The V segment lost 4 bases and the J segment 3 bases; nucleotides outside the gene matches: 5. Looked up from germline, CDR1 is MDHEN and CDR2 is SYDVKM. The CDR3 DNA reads TGTGCCAGCAGTTGGACAGGGTTCGGCTACGAGCAGTACTTC. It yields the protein CASSWTGFGYEQYF.

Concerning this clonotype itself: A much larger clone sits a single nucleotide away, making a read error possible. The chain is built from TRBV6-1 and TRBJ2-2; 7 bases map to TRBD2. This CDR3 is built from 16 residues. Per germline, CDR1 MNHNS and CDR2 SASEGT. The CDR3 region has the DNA TGTACCAGCAGTGACCCCAGGGAGGGGACGGCCGGGGAGCTGTTTTTT. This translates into CTSSDPREGTAGELFF.

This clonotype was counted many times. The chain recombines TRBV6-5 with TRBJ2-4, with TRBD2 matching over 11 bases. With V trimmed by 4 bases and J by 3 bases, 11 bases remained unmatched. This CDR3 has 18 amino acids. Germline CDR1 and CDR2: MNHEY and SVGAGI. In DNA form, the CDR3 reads TGTGCCAGCAGTTCTAACCCAACCGGGACTAGCGGCAAAAACATTCAGTACTTC. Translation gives CASSSNPTGTSGKNIQYF.

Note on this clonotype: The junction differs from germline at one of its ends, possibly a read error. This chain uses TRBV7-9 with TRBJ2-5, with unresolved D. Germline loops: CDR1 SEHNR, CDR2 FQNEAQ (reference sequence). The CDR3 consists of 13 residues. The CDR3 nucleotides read TGTGCCAGCAGCTTCGTGGGCGGCGAGACCCAGCACTTC. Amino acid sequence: CASSFVGGETQHF.

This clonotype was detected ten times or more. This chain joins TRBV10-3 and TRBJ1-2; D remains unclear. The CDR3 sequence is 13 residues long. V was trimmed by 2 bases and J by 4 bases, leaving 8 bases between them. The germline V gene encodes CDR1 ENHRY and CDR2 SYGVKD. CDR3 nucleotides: TGTGCCATCAGTGAGGTCAGAAGCTATGGCTACACCTTC. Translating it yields CAISEVRSYGYTF.

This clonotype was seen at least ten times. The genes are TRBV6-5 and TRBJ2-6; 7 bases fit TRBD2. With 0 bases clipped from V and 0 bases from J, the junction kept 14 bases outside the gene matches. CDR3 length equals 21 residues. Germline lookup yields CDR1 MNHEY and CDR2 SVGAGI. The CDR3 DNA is TGTGCCAGCAGTTACTCGAGTTTCAGTTCGGGAGGCCTCTCTGGGGCCAACGTCCTGACTTTC. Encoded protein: CASSYSSFSSGGLSGANVLTF.

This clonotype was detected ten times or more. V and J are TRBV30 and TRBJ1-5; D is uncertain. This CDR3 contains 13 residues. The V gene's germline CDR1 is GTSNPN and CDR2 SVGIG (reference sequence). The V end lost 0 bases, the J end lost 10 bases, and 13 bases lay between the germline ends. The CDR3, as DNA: TGTGCCTGGAGTGTTGATGCCTCCGGACCCCAGCATTTT. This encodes CAWSVDASGPQHF.

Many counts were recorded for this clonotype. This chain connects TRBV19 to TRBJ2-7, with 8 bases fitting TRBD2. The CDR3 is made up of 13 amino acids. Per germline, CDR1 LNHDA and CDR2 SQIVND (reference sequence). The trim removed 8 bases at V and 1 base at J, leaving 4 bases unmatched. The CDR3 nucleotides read TGTGCCAGTTCAGCGGGGGAGTCCTACGAGCAGTACTTC. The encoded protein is CASSAGESYEQYF.

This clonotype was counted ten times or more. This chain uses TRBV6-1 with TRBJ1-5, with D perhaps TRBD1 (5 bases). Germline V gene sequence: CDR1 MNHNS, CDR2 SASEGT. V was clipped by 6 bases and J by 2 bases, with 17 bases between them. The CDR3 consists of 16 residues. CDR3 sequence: CASSAQRGGGNQPQHF. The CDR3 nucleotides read TGTGCCAGCAGCGCCCAGCGGGGGGGTGGCAATCAGCCCCAGCATTTT.

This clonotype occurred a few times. CDR3 residues: CASREGTGGRETQYF. The CDR3 DNA is TGTGCCAGCAGGGAGGGGACAGGGGGCAGGGAGACCCAGTACTTC. The chain joins TRBV12-3 or TRBV12-4 to TRBJ2-5; 12 positions agree with TRBD1. The trim removed 6 bases at V and 5 bases at J, leaving 7 bases unmatched. CDR3 length: 15 residues.

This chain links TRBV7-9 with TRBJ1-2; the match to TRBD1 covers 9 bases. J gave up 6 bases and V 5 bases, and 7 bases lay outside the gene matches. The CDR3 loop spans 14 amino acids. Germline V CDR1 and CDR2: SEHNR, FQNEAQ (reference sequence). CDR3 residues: CASSPPTGGDGYTF. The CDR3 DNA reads TGTGCCAGCAGCCCCCCGACAGGGGGAGATGGCTACACCTTC. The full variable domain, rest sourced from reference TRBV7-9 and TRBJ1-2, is DTGVSQNPRHKITKRGQNVTFRCDPISEHNRLYWYRQTLGQGPEFLTYFQNEAQLEKSRLLSDRFSAERPKGSFSTLEIQRTEQGDSAMYLCASSPPTGGDGYTFGSGTRLTVV.

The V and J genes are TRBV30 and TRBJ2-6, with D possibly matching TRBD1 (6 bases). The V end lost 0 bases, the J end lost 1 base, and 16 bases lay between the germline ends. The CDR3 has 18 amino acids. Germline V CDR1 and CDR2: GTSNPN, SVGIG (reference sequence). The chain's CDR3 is CAWSVRGKGESGANVLTF. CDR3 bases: TGTGCCTGGAGTGTACGGGGCAAGGGGGAGTCTGGGGCCAACGTCCTGACTTTC.

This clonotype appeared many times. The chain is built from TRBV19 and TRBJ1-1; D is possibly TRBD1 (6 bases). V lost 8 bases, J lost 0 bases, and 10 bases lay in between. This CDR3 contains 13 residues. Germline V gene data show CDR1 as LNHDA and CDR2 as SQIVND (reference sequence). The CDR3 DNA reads TGTGCCAGTGGGGGGGGCCTGAACACTGAAGCTTTCTTT. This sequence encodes CASGGGLNTEAFF.

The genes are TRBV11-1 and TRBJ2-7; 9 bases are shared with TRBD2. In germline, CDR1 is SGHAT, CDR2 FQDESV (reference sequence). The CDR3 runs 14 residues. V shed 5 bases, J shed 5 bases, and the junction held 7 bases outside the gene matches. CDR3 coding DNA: TGTGCCAGCAGCACAGGACTAGCGCTGAACGAGCAGTACTTC. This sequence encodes CASSTGLALNEQYF.

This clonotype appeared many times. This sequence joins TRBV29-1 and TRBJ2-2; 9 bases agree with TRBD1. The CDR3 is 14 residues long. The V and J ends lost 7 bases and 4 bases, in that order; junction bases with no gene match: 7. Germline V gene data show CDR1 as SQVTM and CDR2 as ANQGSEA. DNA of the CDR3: TGCAGCGCTTTCCGGGACAGGGCCACCGGGGAGCTGTTTTTT. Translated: CSAFRDRATGELFF.

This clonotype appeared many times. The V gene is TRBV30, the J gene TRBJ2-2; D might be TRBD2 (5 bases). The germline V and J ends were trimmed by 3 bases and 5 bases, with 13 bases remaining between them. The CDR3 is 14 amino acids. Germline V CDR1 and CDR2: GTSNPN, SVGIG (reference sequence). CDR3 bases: TGTGCCTGGAGCCGTCCCCCGGGGACCGGGGAGCTGTTTTTT. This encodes CAWSRPPGTGELFF.

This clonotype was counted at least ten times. The CDR3 sequence: CASKIRTAAYEQYF. The CDR3 region has the DNA TGTGCCAGCAAGATAAGGACGGCGGCCTACGAGCAGTACTTC. The V and J genes are TRBV28 and TRBJ2-7; unclear D gene. The CDR3 contains 14 residues. Trimming left V 7 bases short and J 2 bases short, with 15 bases between. Germline V CDR1 and CDR2: MDHEN, SYDVKM.

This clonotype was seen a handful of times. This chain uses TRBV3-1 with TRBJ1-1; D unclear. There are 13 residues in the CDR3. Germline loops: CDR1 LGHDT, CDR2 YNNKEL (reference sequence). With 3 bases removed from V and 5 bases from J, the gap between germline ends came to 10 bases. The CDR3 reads CASSHGVRTEAFF. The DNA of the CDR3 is TGTGCCAGCAGCCACGGCGTAAGGACTGAAGCTTTCTTT.

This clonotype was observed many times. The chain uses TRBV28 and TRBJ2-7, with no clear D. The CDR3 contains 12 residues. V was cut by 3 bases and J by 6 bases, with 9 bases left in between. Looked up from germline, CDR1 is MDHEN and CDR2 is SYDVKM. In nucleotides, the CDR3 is TGTGCCAGCAGTTTGGACGTAGGCGAGCAGTACTTC. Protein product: CASSLDVGEQYF.